Following are 28 T cell receptor beta chains from one sample sequenced in a study of T cell clones after liver transplantation. Only in-frame clones appear in the TCRdb table, and some are missing; sequencing was by immunoSEQ multiplex PCR. The sample has approximately 71,000 clones; 80% to 95% are singletons. This specimen was CD4+ T cells from blood, taken less than 27 months after liver transplant. These receptors originate from a human patient who received a liver transplant. Certain T cells may be donor cells from the graft.

The gene calls are TRBV14 and TRBJ1-1; D ambiguous. V gave up 2 bases and J gave up 2 bases, with 3 bases separating them. The CDR3 spans 12 residues. CDR1 is SGHDN and CDR2 is FVKESK in the germline V gene. The CDR3 sequence: CASSQLNTEAFF. The CDR3 DNA reads as TGTGCCAGCAGCCAATTAAACACTGAAGCTTTCTTT.

The rearrangement uses TRBV5-5 and TRBJ2-7; no clear D gene. The germline V gene has CDR1 SGHKS and CDR2 YYEKEE (reference sequence). The CDR3 loop spans 13 amino acids. V was clipped by 6 bases and J by 3 bases, with 13 bases between them. The CDR3 nucleotides read TGTGCCAGCAATTTGGGCGGCAGCTACGAGCAGTACTTC. This gives the protein CASNLGGSYEQYF.

The chain joins TRBV30 to TRBJ1-5; D is ambiguous. The length of the CDR3 is 14 residues. CDR1 GTSNPN and CDR2 SVGIG come from the germline V gene (reference sequence). Trimming took off 1 base at V and 0 bases at J, with 7 bases between the two ends. CDR3 DNA: TGTGCCTGGAGTGCGTCTCATAGCAATCAGCCCCAGCATTTT. Its protein product is CAWSASHSNQPQHF.

The gene calls are TRBV28 and TRBJ1-1, with D perhaps TRBD1 (6 bases). The V end lost 6 bases, the J end lost 5 bases, and 16 bases lay between the germline ends. The CDR3 totals 14 residues. The germline V gene encodes CDR1 MDHEN and CDR2 SYDVKM. The CDR3 DNA follows: TGTGCCAGCAGCGGGAAACAGGGATGGACTGAAGCTTTCTTT. Its translation is CASSGKQGWTEAFF.

The rearrangement joins TRBV18 to TRBJ2-2, with no clear D. The CDR3 spans 15 residues. CDR1 and CDR2 (germline): KGHSH, LQKENI. Deletions cut 6 bases from V and 0 bases from J, with 11 bases between. CDR3 DNA sequence: TGTGCCAGCTCTCCAGGACCTACGAACACCGGGGAGCTGTTTTTT. This encodes CASSPGPTNTGELFF.

The chain joins TRBV7-2 to TRBJ2-1, with unresolved D. CDR1 is SGHTA, CDR2 FQGNSA, per germline. V was shortened by 2 bases and J by 8 bases, with 4 bases between the two germline ends. CDR3 length: 11 amino acids. Written as DNA, the CDR3 is TGTGCCAGCAGCTTACTGGATGAGCAGTTCTTC. Protein product: CASSLLDEQFF.

This chain uses TRBV29-1 with TRBJ2-5; maybe TRBD2 (5 bases). V dropped 7 bases and J dropped 6 bases, with 15 bases sitting between them. CDR3 size: 12 residues. Germline CDR1 SQVTM, CDR2 ANQGSEA. The CDR3 here is CSGYVGLKTQYF. CDR3 bases: TGCAGCGGCTATGTAGGACTTAAGACCCAGTACTTC.

The J gene is TRBJ1-1, the V gene TRBV11-2, with no clear D. The CDR3 consists of 13 residues. The germline V gene encodes CDR1 SGHAT and CDR2 FQNNGV. V lost 5 bases, J lost 4 bases, and 11 bases lay in between. The chain's CDR3 is CASSIGRITEAFF. The CDR3 region has the DNA TGTGCCAGCAGCATAGGACGGATCACTGAAGCTTTCTTT. The entire variable domain, with the rest obtained from reference TRBV11-2 and TRBJ1-1, is as follows: EAGVAQSPRYKIIEKRQSVAFWCNPISGHATLYWYQQILGQGPKLLIQFQNNGVVDDSQLPKDRFSAERLKGVDSTLKIQPAKLEDSAVYLCASSIGRITEAFFGQGTRLTVV.

The chain is built from TRBV28 and TRBJ1-3; tentatively, D is TRBD1 (6 bases). With 7 bases removed from V and 0 bases from J, the gap between germline ends came to 13 bases. The CDR3 length is 15 residues. Germline CDR1 and CDR2: MDHEN and SYDVKM. This CDR3 reads CASNGGAYSGNTIYF. The CDR3 DNA follows: TGTGCCAGCAATGGGGGGGCTTACTCTGGAAACACCATATATTTT.

The chain employs TRBV5-7 and TRBJ2-2; D is tentatively TRBD1 or TRBD2 (5 bases each). TRBV5-7 falls under the ORF class, with uncertain function. V lost 9 bases, J lost 5 bases, and 20 bases lay in between. The CDR3 is 15 residues long. In DNA, the CDR3 is TGTGCCAACCAGGGACCGTGGAATTCAACCGGGGAGCTGTTTTTT. Its protein product is CANQGPWNSTGELFF.

J is TRBJ2-3 and V is TRBV12-5, with 12 bases fitting TRBD2. The CDR3 has 20 amino acids. CDR1 and CDR2 (germline): LGHNT, FRNRAP. V lost 0 bases, J lost 6 bases, and 16 bases stayed unmatched. The CDR3 nucleotides are TGTGCTAGTGGTTTGGTAATTTGGTGGACTAGCGGGGACGGAGCGGATACGCAGTATTTT. As protein: CASGLVIWWTSGDGADTQYF.

This chain uses TRBV4-3 with TRBJ2-1; D may be TRBD1 or TRBD2 (5 bases each). The V end lost 0 bases, the J end lost 3 bases, and 12 bases lay between the germline ends. This CDR3 spans 16 amino acids. Germline values: CDR1 LGHNA, CDR2 YSLEER. CDR3 in DNA: TGCGCCAGCAGCCAAGAACATCAGAGGGGCTACAATGAGCAGTTCTTC. This translates into CASSQEHQRGYNEQFF.

The V call is TRBV11-2, the J call TRBJ2-7; D is ambiguous. The CDR3 has 13 residues. Germline values: CDR1 SGHAT, CDR2 FQNNGV. V was cut by 5 bases and J by 4 bases, with 12 bases left in between. CDR3 in DNA: TGTGCCAGCAGCACACGCCGGTTATACGAGCAGTACTTC. This translates into CASSTRRLYEQYF.

This clone occurred once. The chain recombines TRBV7-3 with TRBJ2-3; tentatively, D is TRBD1 (5 bases). From germline, CDR1 is SGHTA and CDR2 FQGTGA. The CDR3 spans 14 residues. The V end lost 2 bases, the J end lost 1 base, and 7 bases lay between the germline ends. The CDR3 spells CASSLSRGTDTQYF. The CDR3 DNA reads TGTGCCAGCAGCTTATCCAGGGGCACAGATACGCAGTATTTT.

This clone has a single count. The chain recombines TRBV6-1 with TRBJ1-5; 7 nucleotides agree with TRBD1. The V gene's germline CDR1 is MNHNS and CDR2 SASEGT. This CDR3 is 14 amino acids long. Germline trimming cut 6 bases from V and 6 bases from J; bases unmatched to any gene: 8. CDR3 sequence reads: CASRLSGGGQPQHF. The CDR3 bases are TGTGCCAGCAGGCTATCAGGGGGAGGTCAGCCCCAGCATTTT.

This clone has just one count. V gene TRBV11-3 combines with J gene TRBJ2-7, with TRBD1 matching over 7 bases. The CDR3 extends over 15 amino acids. V trimming: 5 bases; J trimming: 0 bases; junction bases outside the gene matches: 7. Germline CDR1 reads SGHNT; CDR2 reads YENEEA. For the CDR3, the DNA is TGTGCCAGCAGCAGTGACAGGGTAAGCTCCTACGAGCAGTACTTC. This gives the protein CASSSDRVSSYEQYF.

The chain uses TRBV29-1 and TRBJ2-3; D is undetermined. V lost 5 bases and J lost 2, with 5 bases in between. CDR1 and CDR2 (germline): SQVTM, ANQGSEA. The CDR3 contains 11 residues. CDR3 bases: TGCAGCGTTTCGTACACAGATACGCAGTATTTT. This encodes CSVSYTDTQYF.

The gene calls are TRBV27 and TRBJ2-5; D is possibly TRBD2 (5 bases). There are 16 residues in the CDR3. Germline values: CDR1 MNHEY, CDR2 SMNVEV (reference sequence). Trimming pared 3 bases from V and 1 base from J, leaving 15 bases between. Here the CDR3 DNA reads TGTGCCAGCAGTTTGGACGGGAAGTGGGTCCAAGAGACCCAGTACTTC. Protein: CASSLDGKWVQETQYF.

CDR3 sequence (DNA): TGTGCCAGCTCTACCGGGACAGGGAACATTCAGTACTTC. Its translation: CASSTGTGNIQYF. The chain has TRBV18 and TRBJ2-4, with 9 bases that match TRBD1. With V trimmed by 6 bases and J by 7 bases, 4 bases remained unmatched. CDR1 and CDR2 (germline): KGHSH, LQKENI. This CDR3 has 13 residues.

This chain links TRBV5-4 with TRBJ1-1; maybe TRBD1 (5 bases). Trimming pared 4 bases from V and 2 bases from J, leaving 18 bases between. The CDR3 runs 16 residues. Germline V lookup: CDR1 SGHNT, CDR2 YYREEE (reference sequence). The DNA of the CDR3 is TGTGCCAGCAGCCAAGGGGTGCCACTCTTAAACACTGAAGCTTTCTTT. Translation gives CASSQGVPLLNTEAFF.

The chain is built from TRBV28 and TRBJ1-2; maybe TRBD1 (5 bases). This CDR3 has 16 amino acids. Germline V gives CDR1 MDHEN, CDR2 SYDVKM. The ends were cut back, 4 bases at V and 4 bases at J, with 19 bases in the middle. The CDR3 nucleotides read TGTGCCAGCAGTTCCGGGGCCGCCTTTCGGGGCTATGGCTACACCTTC. Translated: CASSSGAAFRGYGYTF.

This clone was seen once. This rearrangement joins TRBV20-1 to TRBJ2-3; D is unclear. Trimming shortened V by 6 bases and J by 7 bases, and 8 bases separated the two germline ends. The germline gives CDR1 DFQATT, CDR2 SNEGSKA (reference sequence). The CDR3 is 10 amino acids. CDR3 in DNA: TGCAGTGCCCCCCAGAATACGCAGTATTTT. Its translation is CSAPQNTQYF.

V usage is TRBV5-4 and J usage is TRBJ2-1; maybe TRBD2 (5 bases). This CDR3 has 13 amino acids. Trimming took off 4 bases at V and 7 bases at J, with 12 bases between the two ends. Germline values: CDR1 SGHNT, CDR2 YYREEE (reference sequence). CDR3 region: CASSESRGNEQFF. CDR3 sequence (DNA): TGTGCCAGCAGCGAAAGCCGGGGTAATGAGCAGTTCTTC.

The V gene is TRBV5-1, the J gene TRBJ1-2, with a weak D call TRBD1 (5 bases). CDR1 is SGHRS and CDR2 is YFSETQ in the germline V gene. Trimming pared 0 bases from V and 0 bases from J, leaving 12 bases between. The CDR3 totals 16 residues. The CDR3 protein is CASSLEFGTPNYGYTF. The CDR3 DNA reads as TGCGCCAGCAGCTTGGAATTCGGGACCCCTAACTATGGCTACACCTTC.

The V gene is TRBV30, the J gene TRBJ2-7, with D maybe TRBD1 (5 bases). The length of the CDR3 is 16 residues. Trimming shortened V by 2 bases and J by 2 bases, and 19 bases separated the two germline ends. CDR1 GTSNPN and CDR2 SVGIG come from the germline V gene (reference sequence). The CDR3 coding sequence is TGTGCCTGGAGTTTTGGGGCGGACGACGTTACCTACGAGCAGTACTTC. Encoded protein: CAWSFGADDVTYEQYF.

V usage is TRBV5-1 and J usage is TRBJ1-6, with a weak D call TRBD1 (5 bases). Germline assignment: CDR1 SGHRS and CDR2 YFSETQ. The CDR3 is 14 residues long. V was clipped by 0 bases and J by 7 bases, with 8 bases between them. The CDR3 DNA reads TGCGCCAGCAGCTTGGTTGACAGCAATTCACCCCTCCACTTT. It specifies CASSLVDSNSPLHF.

This chain links TRBV29-1 with TRBJ2-1; D is perhaps TRBD2 (6 bases). The CDR3 spans 15 residues. V lost 6 bases to trimming and J lost 0 bases, with 15 bases between them. Germline V gene lookup returns CDR1 SQVTM and CDR2 ANQGSEA. CDR3 in amino acids: CSVGGRKGSYNEQFF. As DNA, the CDR3 is TGCAGCGTGGGGGGACGGAAGGGCTCCTACAATGAGCAGTTCTTC.

The V and J genes are TRBV6-1 and TRBJ2-5; the D gene is possibly TRBD2 (5 bases). This CDR3 comprises 19 residues. V was clipped by 3 bases and J by 4 bases, with 27 bases between them. Germline V CDR1 and CDR2: MNHNS, SASEGT. The CDR3 DNA reads as TGTGCCAGCAGTGAGATAAGCGGAGCTACACTTCCTTTCCGAGAGACCCAGTACTTC. Protein sequence: CASSEISGATLPFRETQYF.